The 5 T cell receptor beta chains given below trace back to one sample, sequenced in a study of identical twins. MiXCR, applied by TCRdb to the 5' RACE reads, yields one record per CDR3 protein. The sample holds roughly 720,000 distinct CDR3 sequences, 15% to 20% seen once. The data also belong to a second study, concerning T cells expressing NK-cell markers.

The sequenced sample consisted of PBMCs. All receptors derive from a young woman in good health.

This clonotype was found a few times. V usage is TRBV9 and J usage is TRBJ1-1; 8 nucleotides match TRBD1. The CDR3 runs to 12 residues. Per the germline V gene, CDR1 is SGDLS and CDR2 is YYNGEE. V was pared by 3 bases and J by 11 bases, with 6 bases of the junction left unmatched. CDR3 loop: CASSGNRGTAFF. The CDR3 DNA reads as TGTGCCAGCAGCGGAAACAGGGGGACGGCTTTCTTT.

This chain uses TRBV5-1 with TRBJ2-7, with D possibly matching TRBD1 (6 bases). This CDR3 contains 16 residues. Germline V lookup: CDR1 SGHRS, CDR2 YFSETQ. V gave up 0 bases and J gave up 2 bases, with 15 bases separating them. The CDR3 nucleotides read TGCGCCAGCAGCTTGGAATGGGGGCGAAAAGCCTACGAGCAGTACTTC. Encoded protein: CASSLEWGRKAYEQYF.

V usage is TRBV9 and J usage is TRBJ1-1, with D possibly being TRBD1 (6 bases). The length of the CDR3 is 15 residues. V was shortened by 0 bases and J by 6 bases, with 15 bases between the two germline ends. Germline V CDR1 and CDR2: SGDLS, YYNGEE. CDR3 residues: CASSVEGRGNAEAFF. As DNA, the CDR3 is TGTGCCAGCAGCGTAGAAGGAAGGGGGAATGCTGAAGCTTTCTTT.

The chain recombines TRBV6-5 with TRBJ2-1, with D tentatively TRBD2 (5 bases). The germline V and J ends were trimmed by 0 bases and 9 bases, with 15 bases remaining between them. CDR3 length: 15 amino acids. Germline values: CDR1 MNHEY, CDR2 SVGAGI. Here the CDR3 DNA reads TGTGCCAGCAGTTACTCGACTACCCAAGTCTCTGAGCAGTTCTTC. Protein: CASSYSTTQVSEQFF.

This clonotype was seen only once. The rearrangement links TRBV7-9 to TRBJ2-7, with D unclear. CDR1 and CDR2 (germline): SEHNR, FQNEAQ (reference sequence). The V end was cut by 5 bases, the J end by 4 bases, with 15 bases between. The CDR3 runs to 14 residues. The CDR3 reads CASSPPRNPYEQYF. CDR3 coding DNA: TGTGCCAGCAGCCCCCCTCGAAACCCTTACGAGCAGTACTTC.